This T cell receptor (beta chain) appears in the sequencing data of a study of T-cell reconstitution after alpha-beta-depleted transplantation in children. There are many counts of this clonotype. Using unique molecular identifiers, the investigators prepared the TCRbeta library. TCRdb redid the calling of the PCR reads with MiXCR, one entry per CDR3 protein. Of some 460,000 distinct CDR3 sequences listed, roughly 16% are singletons. This CDR3 contains 15 residues. Losses at the gene ends were 0 bases for V and 6 bases for J; bases not matched to a gene: 3. CDR1 and CDR2 (germline): MNHEY, SVGEGT. This TCR was sampled from a boy less than two years old who had a stem cell transplant for Wiskott-Aldrich syndrome, so the T cells may come from the graft donor. Source: PBMCs, mostly from graft donor cells, taken 360 days after TCRalphabeta/CD19-depleted stem cell transplant. The chain carries TRBV6-2 or TRBV6-3 and TRBJ2-1, with 9 bases fitting TRBD2. CDR3 sequence reads: CASSYSGLAPNEQFF. Here the CDR3 DNA reads TGTGCCAGCAGTTACTCGGGACTAGCTCCCAATGAGCAGTTCTTC.